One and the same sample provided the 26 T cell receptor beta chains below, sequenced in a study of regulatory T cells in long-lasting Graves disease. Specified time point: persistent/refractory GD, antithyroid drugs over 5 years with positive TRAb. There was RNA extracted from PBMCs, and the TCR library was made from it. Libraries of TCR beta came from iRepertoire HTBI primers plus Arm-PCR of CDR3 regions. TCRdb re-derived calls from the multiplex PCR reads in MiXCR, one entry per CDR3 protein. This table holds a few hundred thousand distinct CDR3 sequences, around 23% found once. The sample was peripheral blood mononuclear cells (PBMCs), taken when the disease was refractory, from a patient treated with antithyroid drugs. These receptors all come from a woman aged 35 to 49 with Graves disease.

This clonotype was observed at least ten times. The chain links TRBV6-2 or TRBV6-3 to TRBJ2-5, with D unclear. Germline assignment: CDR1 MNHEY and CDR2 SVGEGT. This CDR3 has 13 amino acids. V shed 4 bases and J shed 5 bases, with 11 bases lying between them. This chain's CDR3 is CASSSSQVETQYF. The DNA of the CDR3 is TGTGCCAGCAGTTCGTCGCAGGTCGAGACCCAGTACTTC.

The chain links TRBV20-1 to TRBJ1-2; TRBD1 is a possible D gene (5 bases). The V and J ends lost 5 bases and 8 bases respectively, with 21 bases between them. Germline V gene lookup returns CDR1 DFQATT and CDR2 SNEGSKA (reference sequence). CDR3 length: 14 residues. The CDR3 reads CSALGEDSSGGYTF. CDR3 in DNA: TGCAGTGCTTTGGGGGAAGACAGCTCGGGAGGCTACACCTTC.

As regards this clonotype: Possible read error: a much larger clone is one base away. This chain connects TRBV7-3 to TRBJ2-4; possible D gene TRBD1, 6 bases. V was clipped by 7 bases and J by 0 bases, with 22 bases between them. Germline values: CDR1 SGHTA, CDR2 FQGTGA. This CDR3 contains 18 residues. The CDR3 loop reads CASNPLGHTGLAKNIQYF. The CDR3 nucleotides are TGTGCCAGCAACCCCTTAGGGCATACAGGGCTAGCCAAAAACATTCAGTACTTC.

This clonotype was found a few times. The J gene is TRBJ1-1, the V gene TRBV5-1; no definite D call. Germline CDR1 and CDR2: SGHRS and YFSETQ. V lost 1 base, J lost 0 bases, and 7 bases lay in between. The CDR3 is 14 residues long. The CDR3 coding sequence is TGCGCCAGCAGCTTGTTAGATATGAACACTGAAGCTTTCTTT. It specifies CASSLLDMNTEAFF.

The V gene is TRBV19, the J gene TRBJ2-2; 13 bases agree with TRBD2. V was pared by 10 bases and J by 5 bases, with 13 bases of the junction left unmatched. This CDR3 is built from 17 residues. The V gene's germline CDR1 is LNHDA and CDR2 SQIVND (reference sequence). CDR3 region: CATRIGWGLAGTGELFF. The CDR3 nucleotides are TGTGCCACCCGAATTGGGTGGGGACTAGCGGGAACCGGGGAGCTGTTTTTT.

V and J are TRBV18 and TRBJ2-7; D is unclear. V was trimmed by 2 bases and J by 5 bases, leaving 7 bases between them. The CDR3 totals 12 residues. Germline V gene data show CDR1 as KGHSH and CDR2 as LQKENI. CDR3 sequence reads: CASSPMEHEQYF. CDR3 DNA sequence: TGTGCCAGCTCACCAATGGAACACGAGCAGTACTTC.

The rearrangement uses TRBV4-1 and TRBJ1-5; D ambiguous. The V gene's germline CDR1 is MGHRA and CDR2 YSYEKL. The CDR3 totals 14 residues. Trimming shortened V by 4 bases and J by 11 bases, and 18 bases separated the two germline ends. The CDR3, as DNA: TGCGCCAGCAGCCTAAGCTTCCTGTCGGGGACCCAGCATTTT. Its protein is CASSLSFLSGTQHF.

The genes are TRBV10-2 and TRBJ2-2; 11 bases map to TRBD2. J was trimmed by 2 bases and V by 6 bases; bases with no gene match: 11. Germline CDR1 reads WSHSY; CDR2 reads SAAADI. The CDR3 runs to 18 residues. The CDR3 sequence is CASSGFLGLAVNTGELFF. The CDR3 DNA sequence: TGCGCCAGCAGCGGTTTTTTGGGACTAGCGGTAAACACCGGGGAGCTGTTTTTT.

This CDR3 is CASSEEYSSYEQYF. The CDR3 DNA is TGTGCCAGCAGTGAAGAATACAGCTCCTACGAGCAGTACTTC. The rearrangement joins TRBV2 to TRBJ2-7; no firm D call. The CDR3 length is 14 residues. Germline CDR1 reads SNHLY; CDR2 reads FYNNEI. V gave up 1 base and J gave up 0 bases, with 7 bases separating them.

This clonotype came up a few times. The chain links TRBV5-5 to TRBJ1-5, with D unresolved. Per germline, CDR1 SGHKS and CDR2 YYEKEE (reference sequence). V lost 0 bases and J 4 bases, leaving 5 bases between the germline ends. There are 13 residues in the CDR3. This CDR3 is CASSLEQNQPQHF. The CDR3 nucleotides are TGTGCCAGCAGCTTGGAACAGAATCAGCCCCAGCATTTT.

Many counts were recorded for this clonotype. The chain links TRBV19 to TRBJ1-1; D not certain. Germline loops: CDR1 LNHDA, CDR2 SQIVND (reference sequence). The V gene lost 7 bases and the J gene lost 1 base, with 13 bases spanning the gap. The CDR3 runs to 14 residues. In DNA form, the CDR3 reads TGTGCCAGTATCGGCCTGCACCAGAACACTGAAGCTTTCTTT. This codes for CASIGLHQNTEAFF.

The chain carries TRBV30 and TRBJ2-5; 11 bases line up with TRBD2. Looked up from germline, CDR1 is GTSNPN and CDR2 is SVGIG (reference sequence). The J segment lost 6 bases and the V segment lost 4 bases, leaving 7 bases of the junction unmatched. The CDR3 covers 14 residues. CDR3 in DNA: TGTGCCTGGACCCCTACTAGCGGGAGCCAGACCCAGTACTTC. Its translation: CAWTPTSGSQTQYF.

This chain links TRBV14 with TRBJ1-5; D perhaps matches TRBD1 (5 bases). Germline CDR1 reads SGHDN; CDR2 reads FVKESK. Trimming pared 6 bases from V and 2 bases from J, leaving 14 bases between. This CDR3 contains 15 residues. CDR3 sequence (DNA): TGTGCCAGCAGTCCAGGGTTTCTGGGCAATCAGCCCCAGCATTTT. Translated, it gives CASSPGFLGNQPQHF.

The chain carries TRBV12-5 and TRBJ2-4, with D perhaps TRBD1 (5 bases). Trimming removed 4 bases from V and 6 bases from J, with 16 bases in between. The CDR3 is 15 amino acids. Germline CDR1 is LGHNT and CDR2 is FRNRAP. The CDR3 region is CASGSQKGVGNIQYF. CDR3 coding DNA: TGTGCTAGTGGTTCCCAGAAAGGGGTAGGAAACATTCAGTACTTC.

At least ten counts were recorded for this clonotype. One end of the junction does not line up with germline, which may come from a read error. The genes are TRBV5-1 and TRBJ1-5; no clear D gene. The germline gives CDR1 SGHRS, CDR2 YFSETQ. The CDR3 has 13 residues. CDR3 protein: CASSLDSNQPQHF. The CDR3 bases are TGTGCCAGCAGCTTGGATAGCAATCAGCCCCAGCATTTT.

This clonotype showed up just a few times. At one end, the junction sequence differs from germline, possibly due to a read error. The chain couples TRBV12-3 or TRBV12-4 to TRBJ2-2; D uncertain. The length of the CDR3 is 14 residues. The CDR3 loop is CASGLWLNTGELFF. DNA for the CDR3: TGTGCCAGCGGTTTGTGGTTGAACACCGGGGAGCTGTTTTTT.

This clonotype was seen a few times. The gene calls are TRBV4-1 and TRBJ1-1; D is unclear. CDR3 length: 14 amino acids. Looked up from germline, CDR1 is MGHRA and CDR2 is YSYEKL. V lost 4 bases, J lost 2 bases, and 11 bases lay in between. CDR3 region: CASSPQATNTEAFF. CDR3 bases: TGCGCCAGCAGCCCCCAGGCGACCAACACTGAAGCTTTCTTT.

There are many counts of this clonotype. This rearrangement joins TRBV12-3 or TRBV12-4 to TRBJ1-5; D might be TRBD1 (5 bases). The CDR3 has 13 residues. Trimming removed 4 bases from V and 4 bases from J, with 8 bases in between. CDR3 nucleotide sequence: TGTGCCAGCAGTTCGCAGGGAAATCAGCCCCAGCATTTT. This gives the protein CASSSQGNQPQHF.

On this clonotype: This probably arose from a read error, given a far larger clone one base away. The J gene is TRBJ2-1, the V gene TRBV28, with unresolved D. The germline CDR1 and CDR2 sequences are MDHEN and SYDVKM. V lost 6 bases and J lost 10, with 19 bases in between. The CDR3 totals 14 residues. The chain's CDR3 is CASSFMRLGSEQFF. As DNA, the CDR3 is TGTGCCAGCAGCTTTATGCGGTTAGGGTCCGAGCAGTTCTTC.

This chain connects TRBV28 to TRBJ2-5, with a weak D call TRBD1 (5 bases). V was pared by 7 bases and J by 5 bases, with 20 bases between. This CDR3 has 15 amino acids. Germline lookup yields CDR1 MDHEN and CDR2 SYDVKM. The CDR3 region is CASTNPTALGETQYF. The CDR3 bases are TGTGCCAGCACCAACCCGACAGCCTTGGGGGAGACCCAGTACTTC. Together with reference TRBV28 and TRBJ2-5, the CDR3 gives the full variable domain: DVKVTQSSRYLVKRTGEKVFLECVQDMDHENMFWYRQDPGLGLRLIYFSYDVKMKEKGDIPEGYSVSREKKERFSLILESASTNQTSMYLCASTNPTALGETQYFGPGTRLLVL.

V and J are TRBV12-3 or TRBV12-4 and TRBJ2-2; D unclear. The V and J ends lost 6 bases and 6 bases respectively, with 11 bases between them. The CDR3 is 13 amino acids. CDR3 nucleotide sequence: TGTGCCAGCAGCTTTGGTTGGGCCGGGGAGCTGTTTTTT. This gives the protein CASSFGWAGELFF.

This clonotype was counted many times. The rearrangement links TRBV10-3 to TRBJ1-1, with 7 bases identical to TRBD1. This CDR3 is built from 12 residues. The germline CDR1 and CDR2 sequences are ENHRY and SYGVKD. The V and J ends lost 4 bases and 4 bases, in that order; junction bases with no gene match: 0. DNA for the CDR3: TGTGCCATCAGTGGGACAGGCACTGAAGCTTTCTTT. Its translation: CAISGTGTEAFF.

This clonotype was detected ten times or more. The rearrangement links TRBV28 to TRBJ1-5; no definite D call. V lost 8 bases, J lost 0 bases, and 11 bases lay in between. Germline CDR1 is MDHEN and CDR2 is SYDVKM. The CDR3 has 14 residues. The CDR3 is CASSRRNSNQPQHF. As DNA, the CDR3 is TGTGCCAGCTCCCGACGGAATAGCAATCAGCCCCAGCATTTT. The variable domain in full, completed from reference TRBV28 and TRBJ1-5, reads DVKVTQSSRYLVKRTGEKVFLECVQDMDHENMFWYRQDPGLGLRLIYFSYDVKMKEKGDIPEGYSVSREKKERFSLILESASTNQTSMYLCASSRRNSNQPQHFGDGTRLSIL.

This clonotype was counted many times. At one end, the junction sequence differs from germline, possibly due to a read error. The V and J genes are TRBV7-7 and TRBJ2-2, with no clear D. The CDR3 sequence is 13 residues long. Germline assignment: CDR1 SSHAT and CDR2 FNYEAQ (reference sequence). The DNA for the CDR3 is TGTGCTAGCAGCTTAAAGGCTACCGGGGAGCTGTTTTTT. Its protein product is CASSLKATGELFF. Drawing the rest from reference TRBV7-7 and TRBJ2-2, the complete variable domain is GAGVSQSPRYKVTKRGQDVTLRCDPISSHATLYWYQQALGQGPEFLTYFNYEAQPDKSGLPSDRFSAERPEGSISTLTIQRTEQRDSAMYRCASSLKATGELFFGEGSRLTVL.

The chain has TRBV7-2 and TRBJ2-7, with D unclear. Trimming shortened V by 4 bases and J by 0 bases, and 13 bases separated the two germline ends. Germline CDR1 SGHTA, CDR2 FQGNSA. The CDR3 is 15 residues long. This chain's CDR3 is CASSSDLTTSYEQYF. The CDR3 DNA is TGTGCCAGCAGCTCGGACCTTACCACCTCCTACGAGCAGTACTTC.

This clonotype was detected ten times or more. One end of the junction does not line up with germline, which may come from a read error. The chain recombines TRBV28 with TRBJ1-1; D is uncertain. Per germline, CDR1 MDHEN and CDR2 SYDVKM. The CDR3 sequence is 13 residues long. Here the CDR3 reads CASSLRVGTEAFF. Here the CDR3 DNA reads TGCGCCAGCAGCTTGAGGGTGGGCACTGAAGCTTTCTTT.